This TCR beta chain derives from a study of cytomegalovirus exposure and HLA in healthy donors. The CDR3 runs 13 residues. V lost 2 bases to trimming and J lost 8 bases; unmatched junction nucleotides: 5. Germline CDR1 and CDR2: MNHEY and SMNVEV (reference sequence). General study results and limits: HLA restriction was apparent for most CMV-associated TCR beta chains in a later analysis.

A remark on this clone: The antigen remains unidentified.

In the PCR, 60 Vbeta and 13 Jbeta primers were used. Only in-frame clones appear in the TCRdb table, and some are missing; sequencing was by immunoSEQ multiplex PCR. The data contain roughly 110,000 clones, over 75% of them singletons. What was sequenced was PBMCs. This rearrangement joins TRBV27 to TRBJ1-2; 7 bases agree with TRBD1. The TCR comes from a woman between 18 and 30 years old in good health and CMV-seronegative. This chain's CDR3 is CASSLPTGRGYTF. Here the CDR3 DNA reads TGTGCCAGCAGTTTACCGACAGGGAGAGGCTACACCTTC.